This TCR beta chain was profiled in a study of cytomegalovirus exposure and HLA in healthy donors. Study as a whole: Around 80 million unique TCR sequences came from HLA-typed donors in an early release. Study-wide points: A previous analysis found most TCR beta V segments productive roughly 87% or roughly 30% of the time. The study designated 150 to 200 TCR beta chains cytomegalovirus-associated. As a later analysis revealed, the rate of TCR association differed by HLA locus, with DRB1 most and HLA-C fewest.

PCR was performed using 60 Vbeta and 13 Jbeta primers. TCRdb's copy holds only in-frame clones and misses some; the assay was immunoSEQ multiplex PCR. The sample yields about 200,000 clones, 75% to 85% seen once. In the case of this clone: Its matching antigen is unknown.

What was sequenced was PBMCs. This TCR derives from a middle-aged woman in good health and CMV-seronegative.

The CDR3 loop reads CASKEGARDGYTF. CDR3 DNA: TGTGCCAGCAAGGAGGGGGCTCGGGATGGCTACACCTTC. V usage is TRBV28 and J usage is TRBJ1-2; 7 bases align to TRBD1. This CDR3 spans 13 amino acids. V shed 7 bases, J shed 6 bases, and the junction held 8 bases outside the gene matches. Germline values: CDR1 MDHEN, CDR2 SYDVKM.